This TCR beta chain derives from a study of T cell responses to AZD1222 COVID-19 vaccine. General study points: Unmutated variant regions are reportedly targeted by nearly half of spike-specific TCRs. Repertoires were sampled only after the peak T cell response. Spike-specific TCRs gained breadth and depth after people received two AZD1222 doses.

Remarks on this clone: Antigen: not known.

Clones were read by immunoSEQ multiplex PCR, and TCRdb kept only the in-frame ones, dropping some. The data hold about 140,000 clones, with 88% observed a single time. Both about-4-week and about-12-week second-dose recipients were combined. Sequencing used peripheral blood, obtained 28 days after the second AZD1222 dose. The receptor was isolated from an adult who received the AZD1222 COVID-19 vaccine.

As DNA, the CDR3 is TGTGCCAGCAGTTTTGATTCAACTAATGAAAAACTGTTTTTT. This encodes CASSFDSTNEKLFF. This chain connects TRBV27 to TRBJ1-4; D not certain. Germline lookup yields CDR1 MNHEY and CDR2 SMNVEV (reference sequence). The CDR3 runs 14 residues. V lost 3 bases, J lost 0 bases, and 5 bases lay in between. The full variable domain, its missing parts supplied by reference TRBV27 and TRBJ1-4, is EAQVTQNPRYLITVTGKKLTVTCSQNMNHEYMSWYRQDPGLGLRQIYYSMNVEVTDKGDVPEGYKVSRKEKRNFPLILESPSPNQTSLYFCASSFDSTNEKLFFGSGTQLSVL.